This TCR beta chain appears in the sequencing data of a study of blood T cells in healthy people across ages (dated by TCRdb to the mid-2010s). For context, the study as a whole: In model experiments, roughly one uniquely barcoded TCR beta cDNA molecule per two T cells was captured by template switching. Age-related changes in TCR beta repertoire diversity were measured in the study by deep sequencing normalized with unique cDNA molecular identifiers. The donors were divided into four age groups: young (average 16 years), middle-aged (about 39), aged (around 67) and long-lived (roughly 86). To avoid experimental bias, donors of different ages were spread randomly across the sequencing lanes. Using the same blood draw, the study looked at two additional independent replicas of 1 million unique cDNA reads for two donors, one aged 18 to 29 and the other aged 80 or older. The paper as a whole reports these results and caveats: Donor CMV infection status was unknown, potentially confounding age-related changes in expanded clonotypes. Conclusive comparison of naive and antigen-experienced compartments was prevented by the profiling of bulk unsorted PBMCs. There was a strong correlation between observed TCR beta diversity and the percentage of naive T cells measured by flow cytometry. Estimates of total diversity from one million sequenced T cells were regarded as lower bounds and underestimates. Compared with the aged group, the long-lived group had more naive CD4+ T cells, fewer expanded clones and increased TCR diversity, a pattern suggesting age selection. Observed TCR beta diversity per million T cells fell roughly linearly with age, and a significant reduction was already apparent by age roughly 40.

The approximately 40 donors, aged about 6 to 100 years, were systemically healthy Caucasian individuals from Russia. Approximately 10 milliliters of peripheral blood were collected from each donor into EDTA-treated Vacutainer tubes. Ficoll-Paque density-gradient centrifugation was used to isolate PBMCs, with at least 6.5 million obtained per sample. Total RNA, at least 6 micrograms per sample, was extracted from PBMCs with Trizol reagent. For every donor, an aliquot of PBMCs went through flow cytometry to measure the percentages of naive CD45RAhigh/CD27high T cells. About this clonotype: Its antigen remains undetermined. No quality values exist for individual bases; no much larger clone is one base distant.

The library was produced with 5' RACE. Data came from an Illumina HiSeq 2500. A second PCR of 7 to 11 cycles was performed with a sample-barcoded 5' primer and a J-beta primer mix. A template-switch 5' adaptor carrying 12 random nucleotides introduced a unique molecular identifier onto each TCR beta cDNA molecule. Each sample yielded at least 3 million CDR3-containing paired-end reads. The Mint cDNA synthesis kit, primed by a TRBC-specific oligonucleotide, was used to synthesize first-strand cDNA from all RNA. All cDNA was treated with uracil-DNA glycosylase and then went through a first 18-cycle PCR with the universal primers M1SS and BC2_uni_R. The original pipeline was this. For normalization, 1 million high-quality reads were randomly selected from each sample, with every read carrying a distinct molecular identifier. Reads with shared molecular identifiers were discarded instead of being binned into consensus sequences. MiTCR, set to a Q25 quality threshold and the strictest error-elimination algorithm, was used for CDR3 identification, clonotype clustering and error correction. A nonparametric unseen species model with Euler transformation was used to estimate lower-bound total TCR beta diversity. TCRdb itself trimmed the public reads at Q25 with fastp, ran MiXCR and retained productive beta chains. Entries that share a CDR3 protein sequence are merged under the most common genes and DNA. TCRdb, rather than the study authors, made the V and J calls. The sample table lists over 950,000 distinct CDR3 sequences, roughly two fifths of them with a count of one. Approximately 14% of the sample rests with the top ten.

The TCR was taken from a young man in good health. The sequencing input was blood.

The base sequence is TGTGCCAGCAGTTCCCGGACAGGGAGGACAGATACGCAGTATTTT. This gives the protein CASSSRTGRTDTQYF. The rearranged segments are TRBV6-5 and TRBJ2-3, with 8 bases aligning to TRBD1. Trimming removed 4 bases from V and 3 bases from J; the gene matches leave 6 bases unexplained. The CDR3 goes from the cysteine to the phenylalanine over 15 residues. Only the CDR3 DNA is retained, 45 bases long and in frame from the first base. Based on the germline V gene, the CDR1 and CDR2 sequences are MNHEY and SVGAGI.